This T cell receptor beta chain was retrieved from a study of T cell responses to AZD1222 COVID-19 vaccine. The CDR3 sequence is 13 residues long. Germline V lookup: CDR1 GTSNPN, CDR2 SVGIG (reference sequence). V gave up 8 bases and J gave up 11 bases; unmatched junction bases: 17. This table comes from immunoSEQ multiplex PCR, and its TCRdb copy is limited to in-frame clones, with some not included. The data contain about 170,000 clones, about nine tenths of them singletons. The chain carries TRBV30 and TRBJ1-1; 7 positions match TRBD1. The sample consisted of peripheral blood, taken on day 0 of AZD1222 vaccination. The sequence came from an adult in good health. The CDR3 is CAHKTQLTGLAFF. In nucleotides, the CDR3 is TGTGCCCACAAAACCCAATTGACAGGGTTGGCTTTCTTT.